Below, 29 T cell receptor beta chains from the same sample are listed, as sequenced in a study of Graves' ophthalmopathy and Graves' hyperthyroidism. The sequenced template was RNA, covering the TCR beta CDR3 region. First-round RT-PCR with HTBI primers preceded a second-round multiplex PCR. TCRdb used MiXCR to reprocess the multiplex PCR reads, holding one entry per CDR3 protein. The table shows around 1.1 million distinct CDR3 sequences, with about two fifths occurring only once. Sample: peripheral blood or thyroid tissue (not recorded which). Receptors were obtained from an adult man with Graves' hyperthyroidism.

This clonotype came up a few times. The CDR3 region is CASSLKGAYGYTF. The CDR3 region has the DNA TGTGCCAGCAGTTTGAAGGGGGCCTATGGCTACACCTTC. The chain couples TRBV12-3 or TRBV12-4 to TRBJ1-2; 7 nucleotides line up with TRBD1. The CDR3 runs 13 residues. V shed 3 bases and J 4 bases; nucleotides not matched to a gene: 2.

Regarding this clonotype: A much larger clone lies one base from this, so it may be a read error. This CDR3 is missing its conserved last phenylalanine or tryptophan, likely due to a read error. The rearrangement uses TRBV7-9 and TRBJ1-2; D is undetermined. The CDR3 loop spans 15 amino acids. The V and J ends lost 2 bases and 1 base respectively, with 11 bases between them. Germline values: CDR1 SEHNR, CDR2 FQNEAQ (reference sequence). The CDR3 region has the DNA TGTGCCAGCAGCTTATTGAGGACGGATAACTATGGCTACACCCTC. It is translated as CASSLLRTDNYGYTL.

CDR3 residues: CASSYGGSQAEQYF. CDR3 in DNA: TGTGCCAGCAGTTACGGAGGCAGCCAAGCGGAGCAGTACTTC. The genes are TRBV6-1 and TRBJ2-7; tentative D call: TRBD2 (5 bases). This CDR3 is built from 14 residues. The V gene lost 5 bases and the J gene lost 7 bases, with 18 bases spanning the gap. Per germline, CDR1 MNHNS and CDR2 SASEGT.

This clonotype was detected once. Its ends do not fully match the called genes, so a read error is possible. The J gene is TRBJ1-6, the V gene TRBV6-1; D is uncertain. Germline CDR1 MNHNS, CDR2 SASEGT. The CDR3 extends over 14 amino acids. The CDR3 spells CASGERLGSSPLHF. The CDR3 coding sequence is TGTGCCAGCGGTGAAAGGTTGGGTAGTTCACCCCTCCACTTT.

In this sample, this clonotype turned up many times. The V call is TRBV15, the J call TRBJ1-6; no definite D call. V was shortened by 0 bases and J by 11 bases, with 5 bases between the two germline ends. The CDR3 runs 12 residues. CDR1 is LNHNV and CDR2 is YYDKDF in the germline V gene (reference sequence). In nucleotides, the CDR3 is TGTGCCACCAGCAGAGATACGACACCCCTCCACTTT. Amino acid sequence: CATSRDTTPLHF.

The sample holds many counts of this clonotype. One end of the junction fails to match germline, which may point to a read error. This rearrangement joins TRBV20-1 to TRBJ1-3, with TRBD1 identical over 9 bases. The CDR3 consists of 14 residues. Germline loops: CDR1 DFQATT, CDR2 SNEGSKA (reference sequence). CDR3 protein: CSARGTGYGNTIYF. The DNA of the CDR3 is TGCAGTGCGAGAGGGACAGGGTATGGAAACACCATATATTTT.

The chain links TRBV24-1 to TRBJ2-3; D is uncertain. In germline, CDR1 is KGHDR, CDR2 SFDVKD. V was pared by 3 bases and J by 14 bases, with 23 bases between. The CDR3 length is 15 residues. CDR3 sequence: CATSDLNSNPFRRYF. In DNA form, the CDR3 reads TGTGCCACCAGTGATCTCAACAGTAATCCCTTTAGAAGGTATTTT.

The chain couples TRBV20-1 to TRBJ1-5, with 7 bases aligning to TRBD1. This CDR3 is 15 amino acids long. Per germline, CDR1 DFQATT and CDR2 SNEGSKA (reference sequence). J was trimmed by 4 bases and V by 2 bases; bases with no gene match: 8. CDR3 nucleotide sequence: TGCAGTGCTAGACCCGCGGACAGGAGGAATCAGCCCCAGCATTTT. This translates into CSARPADRRNQPQHF.

This clonotype appeared many times. CDR3 in amino acids: CASSGRGLGYGYTF. The CDR3 DNA sequence: TGTGCCAGCAGCGGCAGGGGGCTTGGCTATGGCTACACCTTC. This chain links TRBV5-6 with TRBJ1-2; 8 nucleotides match TRBD1. V trimming: 4 bases; J trimming: 4 bases; junction bases outside the gene matches: 6. The CDR3 consists of 14 residues. Germline V gene sequence: CDR1 SGHDT, CDR2 YYEEEE.

The V call is TRBV2, the J call TRBJ2-7; TRBD2 might be the D (6 bases). Germline V gene data show CDR1 as SNHLY and CDR2 as FYNNEI. CDR3 size: 15 residues. The V gene lost 11 bases and the J gene lost 4 bases, with 24 bases spanning the gap. Here the CDR3 DNA reads TGTGCCTGGAGTGTCGGCGTCGCGGGGATATACGAGCAGTACTTC. This codes for CAWSVGVAGIYEQYF.

The chain employs TRBV19 and TRBJ1-1; TRBD1 might be the D (6 bases). The CDR3 covers 13 residues. Between the trimmed V and J ends, which lost 7 bases and 11 bases, there was a span of 20 bases. Germline V lookup: CDR1 LNHDA, CDR2 SQIVND (reference sequence). Here the CDR3 DNA reads TGTGCCAGTATCGCGACAGGTCCGACTCTGGCTTTCTTT. It encodes CASIATGPTLAFF.

The J gene is TRBJ2-7, the V gene TRBV10-3, with 9 positions matching TRBD2. The CDR3 has 13 amino acids. Trimming cost V 10 bases and J 6 bases; bases outside gene matches: 10. Germline CDR1 and CDR2: ENHRY and SYGVKD. In DNA form, the CDR3 reads TGTGCCAGCGAAAGCGGGAGGTCTCGCGAGCAGTACTTC. Translating it yields CASESGRSREQYF.

This clonotype has a handful of counts. This chain uses TRBV20-1 with TRBJ1-2; the match to TRBD1 covers 7 bases. Germline V gene data show CDR1 as DFQATT and CDR2 as SNEGSKA (reference sequence). This CDR3 has 13 amino acids. V dropped 2 bases and J dropped 3; count of bases not matched to a gene: 3. CDR3 sequence: CSARPDRYYGYTF. The CDR3 nucleotides read TGCAGTGCTAGACCGGACAGGTACTATGGCTACACCTTC.

This clonotype was picked up many times. The J gene is TRBJ2-5, the V gene TRBV9; D gene unclear. This CDR3 region has 15 residues. V lost 0 bases, J lost 4 bases, and 13 bases lay in between. The germline gives CDR1 SGDLS, CDR2 YYNGEE. The CDR3 coding sequence is TGTGCCAGCAGCGTAGCGCGACCCGGCGGAGAGACCCAGTACTTC. This translates into CASSVARPGGETQYF.

This clonotype came up many times. The rearrangement joins TRBV14 to TRBJ2-5; D remains unclear. CDR3 length equals 12 residues. Trimming shortened V by 4 bases and J by 5 bases, and 8 bases separated the two germline ends. Germline lookup yields CDR1 SGHDN and CDR2 FVKESK. The CDR3 reads CASSRQWETQYF. CDR3 bases: TGTGCCAGCAGCCGACAATGGGAGACCCAGTACTTC.

In this sample, this clonotype turned up many times. The J gene is TRBJ2-5, the V gene TRBV10-3; the match to TRBD2 covers 8 bases. Germline CDR1 and CDR2: ENHRY and SYGVKD. Trimming at V came to 6 bases and at J to 1 base, leaving 4 bases not matched to a gene. The CDR3 has 14 residues. For the CDR3, the DNA is TGTGCCATCAGCCCAACTAGCGGCCAAGAGACCCAGTACTTC. Translated, it gives CAISPTSGQETQYF.

Comments on this clonotype: This may come from a read error, since a much larger clone is one base off. The CDR3 does not close with the conserved phenylalanine or tryptophan, likely indicating a read error. The J gene is TRBJ1-2, the V gene TRBV2; unclear D gene. Looked up from germline, CDR1 is SNHLY and CDR2 is FYNNEI. Trimming removed 2 bases from V and 0 bases from J, with 7 bases in between. The CDR3 consists of 14 residues. This CDR3 reads CASSERRANYGYTL. CDR3 sequence (DNA): TGTGCCAGCAGTGAACGTAGGGCTAACTATGGCTACACCCTC.

V usage is TRBV13 and J usage is TRBJ2-3; D might be TRBD1 or TRBD2, each matching 5 bases. Germline lookup yields CDR1 PRHDT and CDR2 FYEKMQ (reference sequence). The CDR3 length is 15 residues. The V end lost 5 bases, the J end lost 0 bases, and 12 bases lay between the germline ends. This CDR3 reads CASSPGAKSTDTQYF. The CDR3 region has the DNA TGTGCCAGCAGCCCCGGGGCGAAGAGCACAGATACGCAGTATTTT.

This clonotype has a handful of counts. This sequence joins TRBV24-1 and TRBJ2-2, with D tentatively TRBD1 (6 bases). Germline-derived CDR1 and CDR2 are KGHDR and SFDVKD. The CDR3 length is 15 residues. Trimming removed 5 bases from V and 11 bases from J, with 20 bases in between. CDR3 DNA sequence: TGTGCCACCAGTGGGGCAGGGGTGGGCAGCTTCGAGCTGTTTTTT. This sequence encodes CATSGAGVGSFELFF.

This clonotype was seen a few times. The chain has TRBV12-3 or TRBV12-4 and TRBJ2-7; no clear D gene. The ends were cut back, 3 bases at V and 3 bases at J, with 9 bases in the middle. The CDR3 has 13 residues. The chain's CDR3 is CASSFVKSYEQYF. In DNA, the CDR3 is TGTGCCAGCAGTTTCGTGAAGAGCTACGAGCAGTACTTC.

This clonotype came up a few times. V and J are TRBV4-1 and TRBJ1-4; 8 bases are a match to TRBD1. Germline V gives CDR1 MGHRA, CDR2 YSYEKL. The CDR3 totals 16 residues. V lost 4 bases to trimming and J lost 3 bases; unmatched junction nucleotides: 7. The CDR3 sequence is CASSLTGEGPNEKLFF. The CDR3 DNA reads as TGCGCCAGCAGCCTGACAGGGGAGGGCCCTAATGAAAAACTGTTTTTT.

With regard to this clonotype: This may arise from a read error, as a much more abundant clone is one base away. The chain links TRBV11-2 to TRBJ1-6; TRBD1 might be the D (6 bases). Trimming removed 5 bases from V and 7 bases from J, with 12 bases in between. This CDR3 has 14 residues. Germline CDR1 reads SGHAT; CDR2 reads FQNNGV. The CDR3 coding sequence is TGTGCCAGCAGCCAACGGGACATGAATTCACCCCTCCACTTT. Translation gives CASSQRDMNSPLHF.

Ten or more counts support this clonotype. This chain links TRBV6-5 with TRBJ1-2, with D unclear. Germline V gene lookup returns CDR1 MNHEY and CDR2 SVGAGI. CDR3 length equals 13 residues. The V end lost 0 bases, the J end lost 7 bases, and 9 bases lay between the germline ends. This chain's CDR3 is CASSYSISAGYTF. DNA of the CDR3: TGTGCCAGCAGTTACTCGATCAGCGCTGGCTACACCTTC.

This clonotype occurred once. The CDR3, as DNA: TGTGCCATCAGTGAGTCGGGAACCCGAGCTTTCTTT. It is translated as CAISESGTRAFF. The chain combines TRBV10-3 with TRBJ1-1; no firm D call. Germline V gene data show CDR1 as ENHRY and CDR2 as SYGVKD. Trimming cost V 0 bases and J 10 bases, with 9 bases left between them. CDR3 length: 12 amino acids.

This clonotype was recorded many times. The chain links TRBV10-2 to TRBJ1-5; 7 nucleotides match TRBD1. Germline V gene sequence: CDR1 WSHSY, CDR2 SAAADI. The CDR3 length is 14 residues. Unmatched junction bases numbered 9, after V lost 6 bases and J lost 7 bases. The CDR3 sequence: CASSTQGQRQPQHF. CDR3 DNA sequence: TGCGCCAGCAGCACACAGGGGCAGAGGCAGCCCCAGCATTTT.

Many counts were recorded for this clonotype. CDR3 nucleotide sequence: TGCGCCAGCAGCGAGCAGGGGGTCGACACTGAAGCTTTCTTT. Translated: CASSEQGVDTEAFF. V gene TRBV10-2 combines with J gene TRBJ1-1; 7 bases align to TRBD1. V lost 6 bases to trimming and J lost 3 bases; unmatched junction nucleotides: 7. In germline, CDR1 is WSHSY, CDR2 SAAADI. The CDR3 totals 14 residues.

The CDR3 region has the DNA TGCAGCGTGAATTTAGACGGACAGGGGTACGAGCAGTACTTC. This gives the protein CSVNLDGQGYEQYF. The rearrangement joins TRBV29-1 to TRBJ2-7, with TRBD1 identical over 9 bases. CDR1 is SQVTM, CDR2 ANQGSEA, per germline. This CDR3 contains 14 residues. V lost 6 bases and J lost 4; bases outside the gene matches: 10.

This clonotype was recorded many times. The J gene is TRBJ2-7, the V gene TRBV7-8, with D perhaps matching TRBD2 (5 bases). The CDR3 has 13 residues. Germline CDR1 reads SGHVS; CDR2 reads FQNEAQ. V lost 1 base, J lost 5 bases, and 9 bases lay in between. The CDR3 is CASSLGRRDEQYF. In DNA form, the CDR3 reads TGTGCCAGCAGCTTAGGTAGGCGGGACGAGCAGTACTTC.

The CDR3 DNA sequence: TGCAGTGCTAGAGGAGGGTCGGGAGCCCCAACAGAGACCCAGTACTTC. Residues: CSARGGSGAPTETQYF. The rearrangement joins TRBV20-1 to TRBJ2-5, with TRBD2 as a possible D gene (6 bases). CDR1 is DFQATT, CDR2 SNEGSKA, per germline (reference sequence). V gave up 1 base and J gave up 4 bases, with 19 bases separating them. The CDR3 totals 16 residues.